The 9 T cell receptor beta chains presented below share a single source sample, sequenced in a study of beta chain features in type 1 diabetes. Sequencing targeted expressed TCRB transcripts, as all isolated RNA had been reverse transcribed. The protocol was immunoSEQ multiplex PCR, while the TCRdb copy is restricted to in-frame clones and leaves out a portion. The sample lists roughly 400,000 clones, approximately 14% seen once, with roughly 0.036% in the top ten. The sample was naive CD4+ T cells from blood. The receptors come from a man aged 25 to 45 in good health.

This chain links TRBV5-4 with TRBJ2-1; no clear D. V was cut by 4 bases and J by 7 bases, with 12 bases left in between. The germline V gene encodes CDR1 SGHNT and CDR2 YYREEE (reference sequence). The CDR3 has 13 residues. The CDR3 loop is CASSPQNGNEQFF. DNA of the CDR3: TGTGCCAGCAGCCCCCAGAATGGGAATGAGCAGTTCTTC. The full variable domain, completed using reference TRBV5-4 and TRBJ2-1, is ETGVTQSPTHLIKTRGQQVTLRCSSQSGHNTVSWYQQALGQGPQFIFQYYREEENGRGNFPPRFSGLQFPNYSSELNVNALELDDSALYLCASSPQNGNEQFFGPGTRLTVL.

In this sample, this clone turned up a few times. The chain couples TRBV29-1 to TRBJ2-3, with D possibly matching TRBD1 (5 bases). Trimming removed 7 bases at V and 0 bases at J, with 14 bases between. The CDR3 runs to 14 residues. In germline, CDR1 is SQVTM, CDR2 ANQGSEA. The DNA of the CDR3 is TGCAGCGCAAACAGGTACTCTAGCACAGATACGCAGTATTTT. Protein: CSANRYSSTDTQYF.

This clone was counted many times. The V call is TRBV7-2, the J call TRBJ2-1; 10 nucleotides agree with TRBD2. This CDR3 contains 14 residues. Per the germline V gene, CDR1 is SGHTA and CDR2 is FQGNSA. V lost 3 bases to trimming and J lost 6 bases; unmatched junction nucleotides: 2. The CDR3 spells CASSFQREGNEQFF. The DNA of the CDR3 is TGTGCCAGCAGCTTCCAGCGGGAGGGCAATGAGCAGTTCTTC. Combining the CDR3 with reference TRBV7-2 and TRBJ2-1 gives the whole variable domain GAGVSQSPSNKVTEKGKDVELRCDPISGHTALYWYRQSLGQGLEFLIYFQGNSAPDKSGLPSDRFSAERTGGSVSTLTIQRTQQEDSAVYLCASSFQREGNEQFFGPGTRLTVL.

A few counts support this clone. The chain recombines TRBV4-3 with TRBJ2-1; possible D gene TRBD1, 5 bases. V lost 4 bases and J lost 4, with 11 bases in between. The CDR3 consists of 14 residues. Germline V gene sequence: CDR1 LGHNA, CDR2 YSLEER. CDR3 sequence: CASSPDRAYNEQFF. CDR3 bases: TGCGCCAGCAGCCCCGACAGAGCGTACAATGAGCAGTTCTTC.

This clone was seen at least ten times. The rearrangement links TRBV10-3 to TRBJ2-1; no clear D gene. Deletions cut 0 bases from V and 10 bases from J, with 10 bases between. CDR3 length: 13 residues. Germline loops: CDR1 ENHRY, CDR2 SYGVKD. As DNA, the CDR3 is TGTGCCATCAGTGAGTCGAAAGGGCAAGAGCAGTTCTTC. Its translation: CAISESKGQEQFF.

The chain recombines TRBV21-1 with TRBJ1-2. TRBV21-1 is a pseudogene. This CDR3 has 10 amino acids. The chain's CDR3 is CASSKHGYTF. Written as DNA, the CDR3 is TGTGCCAGCAGCAAACATGGCTACACCTTC.

The genes are TRBV7-8 and TRBJ2-3; D may be TRBD2 (6 bases). Trimming removed 7 bases at V and 0 bases at J, with 14 bases between. The CDR3 contains 15 residues. Germline lookup yields CDR1 SGHVS and CDR2 FQNEAQ. The CDR3 reads CASTLSGASTDTQYF. The CDR3 DNA sequence: TGTGCCAGCACCCTTAGCGGAGCCAGCACAGATACGCAGTATTTT.

This clone was seen more than once but under ten times. The chain uses TRBV30 and TRBJ2-1, with 10 bases aligning to TRBD2. CDR1 GTSNPN and CDR2 SVGIG come from the germline V gene (reference sequence). Trimming cost V 2 bases and J 14 bases; bases outside gene matches: 9. The CDR3 sequence is 13 residues long. The CDR3 region has the DNA TGTGCCTGGAGTAAATCCACAGCGGGAGGGGAGTTCTTC. Translating it yields CAWSKSTAGGEFF.

The chain carries TRBV14 and TRBJ1-5, with D perhaps TRBD1 (5 bases). CDR3 length: 12 residues. Germline V lookup: CDR1 SGHDN, CDR2 FVKESK. The germline V and J ends were trimmed by 8 bases and 4 bases, with 9 bases remaining between them. The CDR3: CASLGQNQPQHF. The CDR3 nucleotides are TGTGCCAGCCTGGGGCAAAATCAGCCCCAGCATTTT.